The 9 T cell receptor beta chains reported below all come from one sample, sequenced in a study of T cells after posttransplantation cyclophosphamide. Busulfan-fludarabine conditioning, marrow transplant, and cyclophosphamide on days +3 and +4 were administered. Clones were read by immunoSEQ multiplex PCR, and TCRdb kept only the in-frame ones, dropping some. This sample has over 10,000 clones and no singletons, with 25% to 30% in the ten largest. The specimen comprised PBMCs, sampled after allogeneic stem cell transplant with posttransplant cyclophosphamide. All receptors derive from a female patient in her 40s who received an allogeneic stem cell transplant from an unrelated donor, was CMV-positive, and had acute GVHD only. Some T cells may be the graft donor's.

There are many counts of this clone. The chain uses TRBV2 and TRBJ2-1; 11 bases are a match to TRBD2. Unmatched junction bases numbered 7, after V lost 2 bases and J lost 7 bases. Germline loops: CDR1 SNHLY, CDR2 FYNNEI. The CDR3 spans 16 residues. The chain's CDR3 is CASSERVAGGLNEQFF. The CDR3 coding sequence is TGTGCCAGCAGTGAACGGGTAGCGGGGGGGCTGAATGAGCAGTTCTTC.

V gene TRBV2 combines with J gene TRBJ2-3, with 10 bases fitting TRBD1. The V segment lost 1 base and the J segment 2 bases; nucleotides outside the gene matches: 21. Germline CDR1 and CDR2: SNHLY and FYNNEI. The CDR3 is made up of 22 amino acids. The CDR3 DNA is TGTGCCAGCAGTGAAGGGTGGTTACTTAGGGCTGACAGGGGGCGGGACACAGATACGCAGTATTTT. It is translated as CASSEGWLLRADRGRDTDTQYF.

This clone was seen at least ten times. The chain carries TRBV10-3 and TRBJ1-6, with D hard to call. The V gene lost 3 bases and the J gene lost 9 bases, with 15 bases spanning the gap. From germline, CDR1 is ENHRY and CDR2 SYGVKD. CDR3 length: 15 amino acids. The CDR3 loop reads CAISDHTVSSSPLHF. CDR3 DNA: TGTGCCATCAGTGACCACACAGTATCGAGTTCACCCCTCCACTTT.

The rearrangement uses TRBV5-1 and TRBJ2-5; 14 positions agree with TRBD2. The end of the DNA fits TRBJ2-7 better, so the J call may be wrong. This CDR3 is built from 15 residues. Germline values: CDR1 SGHRS, CDR2 YFSETQ. CDR3 nucleotides: TGCGCCAGCAGCATGGGACTAGCGGGAGTTTACGAGCAGTACTTC. It specifies CASSMGLAGVYEQYF.

This clone was observed many times. This chain links TRBV4-1 with TRBJ2-7; D possibly corresponds to TRBD2 (7 bases). This CDR3 has 14 residues. Germline V lookup: CDR1 MGHRA, CDR2 YSYEKL. Trimming pared 7 bases from V and 6 bases from J, leaving 19 bases between. The CDR3 bases are TGCGCCAGCATCCCCGGGGGGCTCCCCCCCGAGCAGTACGTC. Amino acids: CASIPGGLPPEQYV.

The rearrangement uses TRBV4-2 and TRBJ2-7; D might be TRBD1 (5 bases). This CDR3 spans 15 amino acids. Trimming stripped 1 base from V and 0 bases from J, with 10 bases between. Germline V gives CDR1 LGHNA, CDR2 YNFKEQ. CDR3 nucleotides: TGTGCCAGCAGCCAAGTTAGGGGTTTCTCCTACGAGCAGTACTTC. Protein sequence: CASSQVRGFSYEQYF.

This clone was observed many times. The V and J genes are TRBV19 and TRBJ1-4, with a tentative D call TRBD1 (5 bases). V dropped 3 bases and J dropped 5 bases, with 10 bases sitting between them. The germline CDR1 and CDR2 sequences are LNHDA and SQIVND (reference sequence). The CDR3 spans 14 residues. The CDR3 protein is CASSIRRQNEKLFF. CDR3 DNA: TGTGCCAGTAGTATTAGGAGACAGAATGAAAAACTGTTTTTT.

The sample holds many counts of this clone. V is TRBV7-2 and J is TRBJ2-2; TRBD1 aligns across 8 bases. Germline V CDR1 and CDR2: SGHTA, FQGNSA. The CDR3 is made up of 14 amino acids. V dropped 5 bases and J dropped 6; count of bases not matched to a gene: 5. Here the CDR3 reads CASSPGQVAGELFF. Written as DNA, the CDR3 is TGTGCCAGCAGCCCGGGACAGGTGGCCGGGGAGCTGTTTTTT. Full variable domain (outside the CDR3, taken from reference TRBV7-2 and TRBJ2-2): GAGVSQSPSNKVTEKGKDVELRCDPISGHTALYWYRQSLGQGLEFLIYFQGNSAPDKSGLPSDRFSAERTGGSVSTLTIQRTQQEDSAVYLCASSPGQVAGELFFGEGSRLTVL.

A few counts support this clone. This chain uses TRBV28 with TRBJ2-3, with D maybe TRBD1 (6 bases). V dropped 2 bases and J dropped 4 bases, with 13 bases sitting between them. The CDR3 covers 15 residues. CDR1 is MDHEN, CDR2 SYDVKM, per germline. CDR3 region: CASSLIFRGSDTQYF. Here the CDR3 DNA reads TGTGCCAGCAGTTTAATTTTTAGGGGGTCAGATACGCAGTATTTT.